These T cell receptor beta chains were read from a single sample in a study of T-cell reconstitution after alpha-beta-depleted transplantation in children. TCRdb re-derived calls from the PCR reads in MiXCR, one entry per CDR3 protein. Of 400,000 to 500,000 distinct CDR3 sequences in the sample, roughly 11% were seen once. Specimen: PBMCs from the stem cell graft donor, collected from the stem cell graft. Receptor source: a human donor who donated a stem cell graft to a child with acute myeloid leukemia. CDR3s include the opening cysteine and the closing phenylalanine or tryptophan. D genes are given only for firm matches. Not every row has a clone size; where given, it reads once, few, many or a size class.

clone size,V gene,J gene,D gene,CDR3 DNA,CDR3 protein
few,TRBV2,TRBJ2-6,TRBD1,TGTGCCAGCAATAGGGGGCTGGCCAACGTCCTGACTTTC,CASNRGLANVLTF
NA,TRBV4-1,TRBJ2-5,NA,TGCGCCAGCAGCCAAGGGGATAGCGCGATTCAAGAGACCCAGTACTTC,CASSQGDSAIQETQYF
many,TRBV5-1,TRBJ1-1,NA,TGCGCCAGCAGCTCACAGGGATGGAACACTGAAGCTTTCTTT,CASSSQGWNTEAFF
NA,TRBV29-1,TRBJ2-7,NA,TGCAGCGTTTCAGGGATCCACGAGCAGTACTTC,CSVSGIHEQYF
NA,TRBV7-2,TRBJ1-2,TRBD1,TGTGCCAGCAGCTTACGACAGGGTAATGGCTACACCTTC,CASSLRQGNGYTF
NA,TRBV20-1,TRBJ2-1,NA,TGCAGTGCGAGGCGGACAGAGATCTCCTACAATGAGCAGTTCTTC,CSARRTEISYNEQFF
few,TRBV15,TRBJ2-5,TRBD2,TGTGCCACCAGCCAGAGCGGGAGGCAGACCCAGTACTTC,CATSQSGRQTQYF
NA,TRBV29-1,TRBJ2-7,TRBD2,TGCAGCGTTGATGGGGCTAGCGGGAGTTCCTACGAGCAGTACTTC,CSVDGASGSSYEQYF
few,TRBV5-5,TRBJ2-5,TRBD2,TGTGCCAGCAGCCCAGCGGGGACTCCACAAGAGACCCAGTACTTC,CASSPAGTPQETQYF
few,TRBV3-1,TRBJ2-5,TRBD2,TGTGCCAGCAGCCAAGCCCGGGCCGGGAGGGAGACCCAGTACTTC,CASSQARAGRETQYF
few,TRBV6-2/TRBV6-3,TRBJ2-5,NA,TGTGCCAGCAAAGACAGCTTCCAAGAGACCCAGTACTTC,CASKDSFQETQYF
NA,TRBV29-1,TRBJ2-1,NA,TGCAGCATGTTACACAATGAGCAGTTCTTC,CSMLHNEQFF
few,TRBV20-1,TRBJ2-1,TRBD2,TGCAGTGCTCATAGCGGGAGGGCCTACAATGAGCAGTTCTTC,CSAHSGRAYNEQFF
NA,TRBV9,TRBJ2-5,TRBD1,TGTGCCAGCAGCGCCACCCTACAGGGGGCCCAAGAGACCCAGTACTTC,CASSATLQGAQETQYF
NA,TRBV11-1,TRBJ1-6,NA,TGTGCCAGCAGCTCCAGACAGGATTCACCCCTCCACTTT,CASSSRQDSPLHF
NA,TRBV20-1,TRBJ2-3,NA,TGCAGTGGTAGCGGAGGGGACCCCACAGATACGCAGTATTTT,CSGSGGDPTDTQYF
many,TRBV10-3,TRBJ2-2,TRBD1,TGTGCCGGACGGGACAGGGCCACCGGGGAGCTGTTTTTT,CAGRDRATGELFF
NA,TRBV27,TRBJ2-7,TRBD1,TGTGCCAGCAGTCGGCGGACAGGGATTGGTTATGAGCAGTACTTC,CASSRRTGIGYEQYF
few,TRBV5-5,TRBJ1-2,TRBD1,TGTGCCAGCAGCTTGGCTTTCACCGGGACAGGGGGCTATGGCTACACCTTC,CASSLAFTGTGGYGYTF
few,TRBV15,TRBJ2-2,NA,TGTGCCACCAGCAGAGATCCGGGGAAGGGGTTGGCCGGGGAGCTGTTTTTT,CATSRDPGKGLAGELFF
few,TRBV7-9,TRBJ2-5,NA,TGTGCCAGCAGCCCCCCGGGGTTGTGGGGCCAAGAGACCCAGTACTTC,CASSPPGLWGQETQYF
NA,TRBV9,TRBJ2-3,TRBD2,TGTGCCAGCAGCGTAGACCCTAGCGGCGGAGTATCGGATACGCAGTATTTT,CASSVDPSGGVSDTQYF
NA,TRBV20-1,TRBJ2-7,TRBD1,TGCTGTGCCCAGGGACAGGGGTCGCAGGGGTTCGCTTACGAGCAGTACTTC,CCAQGQGSQGFAYEQYF
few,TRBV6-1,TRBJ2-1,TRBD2,TGTGCCAGCAGACCAACTAGCGGCTCCTACAATGAGCAGTTCTTC,CASRPTSGSYNEQFF
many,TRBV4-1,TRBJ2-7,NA,TGCGCCAGCAGCCAAGGACCCTGGGACGAGCAGTACTTC,CASSQGPWDEQYF
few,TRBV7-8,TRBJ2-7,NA,TGTGCCAGCAGCTTTTTTTTTAGAGAGCAGTACTTC,CASSFFFREQYF
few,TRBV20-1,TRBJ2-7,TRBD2,TGCAGTGCTAGAGACCCTGCGGGAGAAAGGTACGAGCAGTACTTC,CSARDPAGERYEQYF
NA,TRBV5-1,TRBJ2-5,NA,TGCGCCAGCAGCTTCGTTCGACAGGCTCAAGAGACCCAGTACTTC,CASSFVRQAQETQYF
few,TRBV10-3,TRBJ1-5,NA,TGTGCCATCAGTGAGTCGACGGGGAATCAGCCCCAGCATTTT,CAISESTGNQPQHF
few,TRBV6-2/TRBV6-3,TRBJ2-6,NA,TGTGCCAGCATCCTCTCGAGGGGTGGGCTGGGGTCTGGGGCCAACGTCCTGACTTTC,CASILSRGGLGSGANVLTF